Each of the 10 T cell receptor beta chains below was sequenced from the same sample in a study of blood T cell repertoires in COVID-19. Generated by immunoSEQ multiplex PCR, the TCRdb table keeps only in-frame clones and is missing some. The table includes about 280,000 clones, about nine tenths detected once. The sample comprised peripheral blood. The receptors come from a woman aged 30 to 39 with active or convalescent COVID-19.

In the case of this clone: At one end the junction does not follow the germline gene, possibly because of a read error. The chain joins TRBV7-6 to TRBJ2-2; perhaps TRBD2 as D (6 bases). The germline V gene has CDR1 SGHVS and CDR2 FNYEAQ. This CDR3 has 15 amino acids. This CDR3 reads CASSIAASNTGELFF. DNA of the CDR3: TGTGCCAGCAGCATAGCGGCTTCGAACACCGGGGAGCTGTTTTTT.

The chain couples TRBV27 to TRBJ2-1; 9 bases match TRBD2. V shed 1 base and J 2 bases; nucleotides not matched to a gene: 6. This CDR3 has 17 residues. Germline loops: CDR1 MNHEY, CDR2 SMNVEV (reference sequence). CDR3 sequence (DNA): TGTGCCAGCAGTTTATTCCTCGGCGGGGGGGCCTACAATGAGCAGTTCTTC. Translation: CASSLFLGGGAYNEQFF.

This chain joins TRBV6-6 and TRBJ1-5; D unresolved. Germline assignment: CDR1 MNHNY and CDR2 SVGAGI (reference sequence). The CDR3 spans 10 residues. With 8 bases removed from V and 4 bases from J, the gap between germline ends came to 3 bases. CDR3 DNA: TGTGCCAGCCATAATCAGCCCCAGCATTTT. It specifies CASHNQPQHF.

The rearrangement uses TRBV5-1 and TRBJ1-3, with D possibly being TRBD1 (6 bases). V lost 4 bases to trimming and J lost 2 bases, with 13 bases between them. The germline V gene has CDR1 SGHRS and CDR2 YFSETQ. CDR3 size: 15 residues. In nucleotides, the CDR3 is TGCGCCAGCAGCCAACTAGGGGGACCTGGAAACACCATATATTTT. Residues: CASSQLGGPGNTIYF.

The chain joins TRBV5-8 to TRBJ2-3; 7 nucleotides agree with TRBD2. Germline V lookup: CDR1 SGHTS, CDR2 YDEGEE. V lost 4 bases to trimming and J lost 1 base; unmatched junction nucleotides: 3. The CDR3 is made up of 14 amino acids. The DNA of the CDR3 is TGTGCCAGCAGCCGACGGGGGGGCACAGATACGCAGTATTTT. This sequence encodes CASSRRGGTDTQYF.

V is TRBV5-7 and J is TRBJ1-4; D unresolved. TRBV5-7 is designated an ORF whose function remains uncertain. The ends were cut back, 4 bases at V and 8 bases at J, with 18 bases in the middle. The CDR3 has 15 amino acids. CDR3 protein: CASSQAGFLREKLFF. In nucleotides, the CDR3 is TGTGCCAGCAGCCAGGCGGGGTTCTTGAGGGAAAAACTGTTTTTT.

The chain carries TRBV9 and TRBJ1-1; TRBD1 is a possible D gene (5 bases). V dropped 4 bases and J dropped 1 base, with 11 bases sitting between them. Looked up from germline, CDR1 is SGDLS and CDR2 is YYNGEE. The CDR3 totals 14 residues. CDR3 in DNA: TGTGCCAGCAGCCCCATGGGGGGGAACACTGAAGCTTTCTTT. Its translation is CASSPMGGNTEAFF.

The V gene is TRBV6-5, the J gene TRBJ2-1; D is perhaps TRBD1 (7 bases). The V end lost 6 bases, the J end lost 9 bases, and 12 bases lay between the germline ends. CDR1 is MNHEY and CDR2 is SVGAGI in the germline V gene. The CDR3 runs 12 residues. The chain's CDR3 is CASSRQGGEQFF. Here the CDR3 DNA reads TGTGCCAGCAGCCGACAGGGAGGTGAGCAGTTCTTC.

The chain recombines TRBV30 with TRBJ1-1; 9 positions match TRBD1. Looked up from germline, CDR1 is GTSNPN and CDR2 is SVGIG (reference sequence). CDR3 length: 15 amino acids. The DNA for the CDR3 is TGTGCGTTAATTGATTATCGGACAGGGGACACTGAAGCTTTCTTT. Translation gives CALIDYRTGDTEAFF.

The V and J genes are TRBV9 and TRBJ1-5, with 7 bases fitting TRBD1. With V trimmed by 3 bases and J by 9 bases, 12 bases remained unmatched. The CDR3 is 15 residues long. In germline, CDR1 is SGDLS, CDR2 YYNGEE. The DNA of the CDR3 is TGTGCCAGCAGCGGAGGGGACAGCTTTGAGCGGCCCCAGCATTTT. It encodes CASSGGDSFERPQHF. The full variable domain, rest sourced from reference TRBV9 and TRBJ1-5, is DSGVTQTPKHLITATGQRVTLRCSPRSGDLSVYWYQQSLDQGLQFLIQYYNGEERAKGNILERFSAQQFPDLHSELNLSSLELGDSALYFCASSGGDSFERPQHFGDGTRLSIL.